This entry describes one T cell receptor beta chain. As yet, its antigen is unknown. Produced via immunoSEQ multiplex PCR; TCRdb's table is partial and in-frame only. The sample lists around 66,000 clones, 75% to 90% occurring once. This specimen belongs to a study of lymphopenia after photon versus proton radiotherapy. Whole-study findings and limits: Relative stability marked proton patients; photon patients lost diversity and naive cells. Better survival with proton therapy was suggested as possible, not demonstrated. Post-nadir TCR diversity decline inversely tracked overall survival among those who died.

Trimming removed 7 bases from V and 1 base from J; junction bases left unmatched: 6. The CDR3 is 14 residues long. Germline V gene data show CDR1 as LNHDA and CDR2 as SQIVND (reference sequence). This chain connects TRBV19 to TRBJ1-2, with 7 nucleotides matching TRBD1. The sequences come from peripheral blood, collected from a patient treated with photon-based radiotherapy. The sequence was collected from a man between 35 and 55 years old with gastric cancer. CDR3 region: CASTSDRSNYGYTF. In DNA, the CDR3 is TGTGCCAGTACCTCGGACAGGAGTAACTATGGCTACACCTTC.